This TCR beta chain comes out of a study of Graves' ophthalmopathy and Graves' hyperthyroidism. Ophthalmopathy was moderately-to-severely active, CAS at least 3, NOSPECS at least 4, lasting under 3 months. Other autoimmune diseases, uncontrolled infections, pregnancy or lactation led to the exclusion of patients. Amplifying from RNA transcripts, the study obtained TCR beta CDR3 regions. HTBI primers primed a first-round RT-PCR, and a second-round multiplex PCR followed. Via MiXCR, TCRdb re-called the multiplex PCR reads, giving one row per CDR3 protein. The profile covers about 700,000 distinct CDR3 sequences, with 40% appearing a single time and 40% to 45% taken by the ten largest. Germline V gives CDR1 SEHNR, CDR2 FQNEAQ (reference sequence). The CDR3 length is 16 residues. J was trimmed by 4 bases and V by 4 bases; bases with no gene match: 3.

The specimen sequenced was peripheral blood. The chain recombines TRBV7-9 with TRBJ2-6; the match to TRBD1 covers 11 bases. This sequence was found in an adult man with Graves' ophthalmopathy. CDR3 residues: CASSYGQGAGANVLTF. The CDR3, as DNA: TGTGCCAGCAGCTATGGACAGGGGGCGGGGGCCAACGTCCTGACTTTC.